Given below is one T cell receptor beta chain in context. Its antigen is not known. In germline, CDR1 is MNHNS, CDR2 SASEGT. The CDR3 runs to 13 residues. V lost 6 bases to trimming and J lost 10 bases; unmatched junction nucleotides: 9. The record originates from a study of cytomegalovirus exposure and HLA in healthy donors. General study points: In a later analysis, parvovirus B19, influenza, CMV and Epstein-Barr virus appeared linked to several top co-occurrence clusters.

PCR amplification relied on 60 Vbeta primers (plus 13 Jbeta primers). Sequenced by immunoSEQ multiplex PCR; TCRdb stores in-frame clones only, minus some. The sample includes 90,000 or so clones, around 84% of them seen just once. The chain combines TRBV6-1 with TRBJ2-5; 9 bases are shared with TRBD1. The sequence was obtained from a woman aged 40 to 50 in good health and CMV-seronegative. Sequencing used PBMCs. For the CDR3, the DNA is TGTGCCAGCAGCGAATCGGGACAGGGCTTCCAGTACTTC. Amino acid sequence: CASSESGQGFQYF.